One and the same sample provided the 6 T cell receptor beta chains below, sequenced in a study of blood T cell repertoires in COVID-19. Profiling relied on immunoSEQ multiplex PCR, and the TCRdb table lists in-frame clones only, not all of them. The sample comprises 100,000 to 150,000 clones, approximately 80% of which are singletons, and 10% to 15% rests with the top ten. Sequencing input: peripheral blood. These receptors originate from a woman aged 55-75 years with acute or convalescent COVID-19.

A few counts support this clone. This sequence joins TRBV28 and TRBJ2-2; D may be TRBD1 (5 bases). This CDR3 is built from 13 residues. The V gene's germline CDR1 is MDHEN and CDR2 SYDVKM. V was shortened by 8 bases and J by 1 base, with 8 bases between the two germline ends. CDR3 loop: CASRGQNTGELFF. The CDR3 bases are TGTGCCAGCCGCGGACAGAACACCGGGGAGCTGTTTTTT.

This clone appeared once. This chain links TRBV2 with TRBJ2-5; TRBD1 agrees at 9 bases. The CDR3 spans 12 residues. The J segment lost 4 bases and the V segment lost 8 bases, leaving 2 bases of the junction unmatched. CDR1 SNHLY and CDR2 FYNNEI come from the germline V gene. CDR3 bases: TGTGCCAGCTCGGGACAGGGAGAGACCCAGTACTTC. This codes for CASSGQGETQYF.

V is TRBV11-2 and J is TRBJ2-7; TRBD1 agrees at 9 bases. CDR3 length: 16 residues. From germline, CDR1 is SGHAT and CDR2 FQNNGV. V shed 1 base and J 0 bases; nucleotides not matched to a gene: 4. CDR3 sequence reads: CASSLVWTGVSYEQYF. CDR3 sequence (DNA): TGTGCCAGCAGCTTAGTTTGGACAGGGGTCTCCTACGAGCAGTACTTC.

The chain uses TRBV6-2 or TRBV6-3 and TRBJ1-2; D is perhaps TRBD1 (5 bases). With 2 bases removed from V and 7 bases from J, the gap between germline ends came to 20 bases. The CDR3 is 16 residues long. Germline CDR1 MNHEY, CDR2 SVGEGT. The CDR3 here is CASSYGPGTLNGGYTF. DNA of the CDR3: TGTGCCAGCAGTTACGGCCCGGGGACTCTCAACGGTGGCTACACCTTC.

This CDR3 reads CASGLSLASGGIPYEQYF. DNA for the CDR3: TGTGCTAGTGGTTTGTCCTTGGCTAGCGGGGGGATACCGTACGAGCAGTACTTC. V gene TRBV12-5 combines with J gene TRBJ2-7, with TRBD2 identical over 11 bases. Germline assignment: CDR1 LGHNT and CDR2 FRNRAP. V lost 2 bases and J lost 4; bases outside the gene matches: 13. The CDR3 loop spans 18 amino acids.

This clone was detected a few times. The chain is built from TRBV28 and TRBJ1-2, with TRBD1 as a possible D gene (5 bases). Germline CDR1 and CDR2: MDHEN and SYDVKM. The CDR3 is made up of 16 amino acids. Trimming stripped 1 base from V and 5 bases from J, with 17 bases between. The CDR3 region is CASSLSPSQGTYGYTF. The CDR3 DNA reads TGTGCCAGCAGTTTATCCCCCTCTCAGGGTACTTATGGCTACACCTTC.